One and the same sample provided the 14 T cell receptor beta chains below, sequenced in a study of T cells after yellow fever vaccination. TCRdb analysed the 5' RACE reads with MiXCR anew, one entry per CDR3 protein. The sample lists some 400,000 distinct CDR3 sequences, 6.2% occurring once. The material was PBMCs, obtained 5 days after the yellow fever booster vaccination. The source is a man aged 25 to 45 who received the YFV17D yellow fever vaccine.

This clonotype appeared a single time. A much larger clone sits a single nucleotide away, making a read error possible. The chain carries TRBV12-3 or TRBV12-4 and TRBJ2-7; maybe TRBD1 (6 bases). Between the trimmed V and J ends, which lost 6 bases and 0 bases, there was a span of 12 bases. There are 14 residues in the CDR3. CDR3 sequence: CASSDRTHSYEQYF. The CDR3 DNA sequence: TGTGCCAGCAGCGACAGGACTCACTCCTACGAGCAGTACTTC.

The chain recombines TRBV5-4 with TRBJ2-5; 7 bases align to TRBD1. From germline, CDR1 is SGHNT and CDR2 YYREEE (reference sequence). Trimming at V came to 2 bases and at J to 5 bases, leaving 9 bases not matched to a gene. The CDR3 runs to 15 residues. In DNA form, the CDR3 reads TGTGCCAGCAGCTTATCTACAGGGGTCACTGAGACCCAGTACTTC. It codes for CASSLSTGVTETQYF. Filled out from reference TRBV5-4 and TRBJ2-5, the complete variable domain reads ETGVTQSPTHLIKTRGQQVTLRCSSQSGHNTVSWYQQALGQGPQFIFQYYREEENGRGNFPPRFSGLQFPNYSSELNVNALELDDSALYLCASSLSTGVTETQYFGPGTRLLVL.

This clonotype was counted at least ten times. This chain connects TRBV11-1 to TRBJ2-7; possible D gene TRBD2, 5 bases. Germline CDR1 reads SGHAT; CDR2 reads FQDESV (reference sequence). Deletions cut 2 bases from V and 0 bases from J, with 14 bases between. CDR3 length equals 16 residues. The DNA for the CDR3 is TGTGCCAGCAGCTTATCGGGAACCCTTCACTCCTACGAGCAGTACTTC. Protein: CASSLSGTLHSYEQYF.

Notes on this clonotype: Being one base from a much bigger clone, this may be a read error. This sequence joins TRBV20-1 and TRBJ2-2; a possible D gene is TRBD2 (6 bases). The CDR3 spans 13 residues. V lost 2 bases and J lost 3, with 7 bases in between. Germline V gene sequence: CDR1 DFQATT, CDR2 SNEGSKA (reference sequence). CDR3 coding DNA: TGCAGTGCTAGAAAGCGGGACACCGGGGAGCTGTTTTTT. It yields the protein CSARKRDTGELFF.

Only a few counts were recorded for this clonotype. The chain combines TRBV20-1 with TRBJ2-7; TRBD1 or TRBD2 may be the D gene (6 bases each). This CDR3 is 12 amino acids long. Germline values: CDR1 DFQATT, CDR2 SNEGSKA (reference sequence). Trimming pared 5 bases from V and 7 bases from J, leaving 15 bases between. The chain's CDR3 is CSALPGAGEQYF. The DNA of the CDR3 is TGCAGTGCTCTCCCGGGGGCCGGGGAGCAGTACTTC.

This clonotype was counted ten times or more. The chain uses TRBV23-1 and TRBJ1-4; 7 nucleotides align to TRBD1. TRBV23-1 is an open reading frame whose function is uncertain. This CDR3 comprises 14 residues. Trimming took 2 bases from V and 3 from J; bases not matched to a gene: 0. CDR3 coding DNA: TGCGCCAGCAGTCAACAGGGGGCTAATGAAAAACTGTTTTTT. Its translation is CASSQQGANEKLFF.

This clonotype was observed at least ten times. This chain connects TRBV24-1 to TRBJ2-5; D uncertain. This CDR3 region has 13 residues. The V gene's germline CDR1 is KGHDR and CDR2 SFDVKD. V lost 4 bases, J lost 1 base, and 6 bases lay in between. CDR3 residues: CATSEKSQETQYF. The DNA of the CDR3 is TGTGCCACCAGTGAAAAGAGCCAAGAGACCCAGTACTTC.

This clonotype was counted ten times or more. The chain couples TRBV12-3 or TRBV12-4 to TRBJ1-2; D perhaps matches TRBD1 (5 bases). Trimming shortened V by 5 bases and J by 3 bases, and 7 bases separated the two germline ends. CDR3 length: 12 residues. CDR3 DNA: TGTGCCAGCAGTCCGGGGGACTATGGCTACACCTTC. Its translation is CASSPGDYGYTF.

This clonotype has a handful of counts. V is TRBV12-3 or TRBV12-4 and J is TRBJ2-1, with 7 bases fitting TRBD2. V lost 1 base and J lost 5; bases outside the gene matches: 8. This CDR3 contains 16 residues. CDR3 loop: CASSLVGLAEHNEQFF. CDR3 nucleotides: TGTGCCAGCAGTTTAGTGGGCCTAGCGGAGCACAATGAGCAGTTCTTC.

The rearrangement links TRBV20-1 to TRBJ2-7; D is unresolved. The V gene lost 6 bases and the J gene lost 5 bases, with 11 bases spanning the gap. This CDR3 comprises 11 residues. Germline V gives CDR1 DFQATT, CDR2 SNEGSKA (reference sequence). Written as DNA, the CDR3 is TGCAGTGCATCCGCCGGCCACGAGCAGTACTTC. This codes for CSASAGHEQYF.

This clonotype was recorded many times. V gene TRBV20-1 combines with J gene TRBJ2-1; 8 bases are a match to TRBD2. The CDR3 consists of 16 residues. Germline trimming cut 0 bases from V and 6 bases from J; bases unmatched to any gene: 10. Looked up from germline, CDR1 is DFQATT and CDR2 is SNEGSKA (reference sequence). CDR3 sequence (DNA): TGCAGTGCTAGAGATCCGAGCGGGAGAGCAGGCAATGAGCAGTTCTTC. Protein: CSARDPSGRAGNEQFF.

This clonotype was observed a handful of times. The chain carries TRBV24-1 and TRBJ2-6; D is unresolved. CDR1 KGHDR and CDR2 SFDVKD come from the germline V gene. This CDR3 region has 17 residues. Trimming took off 4 bases at V and 2 bases at J, with 14 bases between the two ends. For the CDR3, the DNA is TGTGCCACCAGTGACCCCAAGATAAAAACTGGGGCCAACGTCCTGACTTTC. This sequence encodes CATSDPKIKTGANVLTF.

This clonotype was picked up a small number of times. J is TRBJ1-2 and V is TRBV27; D possibly corresponds to TRBD1 (5 bases). Trimming removed 3 bases at V and 6 bases at J, with 17 bases between. The CDR3 loop spans 15 amino acids. Germline CDR1 MNHEY, CDR2 SMNVEV (reference sequence). CDR3 amino acids: CASSFTPRARDGYTF. The CDR3, as DNA: TGTGCCAGCAGTTTTACCCCGCGGGCCAGGGATGGCTACACCTTC.

V is TRBV11-1 and J is TRBJ2-3; the D gene is possibly TRBD2 (5 bases). V was pared by 6 bases and J by 0 bases, with 25 bases between. From germline, CDR1 is SGHAT and CDR2 FQDESV (reference sequence). The CDR3 extends over 19 amino acids. CDR3 nucleotide sequence: TGTGCCAGCAGACCCCCACCGGGGAGCTGGATAAGAAGCACAGATACGCAGTATTTT. This sequence encodes CASRPPPGSWIRSTDTQYF. Using reference TRBV11-1 and TRBJ2-3 for the parts outside the CDR3, the full variable domain is EAEVAQSPRYKITEKSQAVAFWCDPISGHATLYWYRQILGQGPELLVQFQDESVVDDSQLPKDRFSAERLKGVDSTLKIQPAELGDSAMYLCASRPPPGSWIRSTDTQYFGPGTRLTVL.